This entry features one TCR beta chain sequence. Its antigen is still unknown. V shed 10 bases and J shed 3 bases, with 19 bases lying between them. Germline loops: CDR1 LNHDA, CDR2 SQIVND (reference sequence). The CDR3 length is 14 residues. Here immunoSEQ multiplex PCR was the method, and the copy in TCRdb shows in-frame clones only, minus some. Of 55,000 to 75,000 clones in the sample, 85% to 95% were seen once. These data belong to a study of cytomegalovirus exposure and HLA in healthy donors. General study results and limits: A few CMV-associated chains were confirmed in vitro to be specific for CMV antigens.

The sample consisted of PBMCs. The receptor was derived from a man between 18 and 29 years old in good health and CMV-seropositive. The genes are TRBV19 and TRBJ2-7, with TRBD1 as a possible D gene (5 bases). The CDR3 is CAKPPQGGVYEQYF. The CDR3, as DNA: TGTGCCAAACCCCCCCAGGGTGGGGTCTACGAGCAGTACTTC.